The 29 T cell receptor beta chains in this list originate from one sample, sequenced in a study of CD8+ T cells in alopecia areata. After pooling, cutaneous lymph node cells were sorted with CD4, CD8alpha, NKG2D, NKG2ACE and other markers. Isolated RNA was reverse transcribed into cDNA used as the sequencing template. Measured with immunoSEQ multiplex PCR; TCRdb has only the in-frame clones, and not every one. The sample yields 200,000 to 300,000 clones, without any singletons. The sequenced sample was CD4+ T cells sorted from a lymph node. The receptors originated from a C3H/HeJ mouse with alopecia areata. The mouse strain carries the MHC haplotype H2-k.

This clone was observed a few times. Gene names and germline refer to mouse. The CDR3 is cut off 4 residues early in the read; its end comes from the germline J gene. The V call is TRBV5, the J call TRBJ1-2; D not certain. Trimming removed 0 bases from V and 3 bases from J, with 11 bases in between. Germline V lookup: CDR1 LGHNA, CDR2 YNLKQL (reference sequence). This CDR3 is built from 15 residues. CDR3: CASSQDLGKDSDYTF. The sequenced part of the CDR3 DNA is TGTGCCAGCAGCCAAGACCTGGGAAAGGACTCC.

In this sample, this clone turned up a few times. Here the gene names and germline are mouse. The CDR3 loop reads CASSDPGGANQDTQYF. The DNA read from the CDR3 is TGTGCCAGCAGTGATCCCGGGGGGGCGAACCAAGAC. This chain connects TRBV13-3 to TRBJ2-5; 8 bases are a match to TRBD2. Read sequence stops 4 residues before the CDR3 end, and the germline J gene provides the missing end. Germline CDR1 NNHDY, CDR2 SYVADS. The CDR3 is made up of 16 amino acids. The V gene end was trimmed by 1 base and the J gene end by 0 bases; junction bases not matched to a gene: 4.

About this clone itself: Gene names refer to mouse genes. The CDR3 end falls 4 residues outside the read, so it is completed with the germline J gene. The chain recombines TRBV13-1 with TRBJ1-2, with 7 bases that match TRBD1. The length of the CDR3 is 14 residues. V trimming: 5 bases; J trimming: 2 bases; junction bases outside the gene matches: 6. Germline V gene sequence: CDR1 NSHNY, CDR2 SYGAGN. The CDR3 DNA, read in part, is TGTGCCAGCAGCAACAGGGGTATTAACTCC. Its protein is CASSNRGINS. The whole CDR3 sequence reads CASSNRGINSDYTF.

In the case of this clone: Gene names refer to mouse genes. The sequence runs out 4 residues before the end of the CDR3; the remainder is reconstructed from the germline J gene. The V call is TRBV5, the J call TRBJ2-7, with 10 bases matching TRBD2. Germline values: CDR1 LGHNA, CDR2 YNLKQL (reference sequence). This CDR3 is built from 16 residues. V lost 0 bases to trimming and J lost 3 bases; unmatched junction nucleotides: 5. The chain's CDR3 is CASSQEFGTGVYEQYF. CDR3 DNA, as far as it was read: TGTGCCAGCAGCCAAGAATTCGGGACTGGGGTCTAT.

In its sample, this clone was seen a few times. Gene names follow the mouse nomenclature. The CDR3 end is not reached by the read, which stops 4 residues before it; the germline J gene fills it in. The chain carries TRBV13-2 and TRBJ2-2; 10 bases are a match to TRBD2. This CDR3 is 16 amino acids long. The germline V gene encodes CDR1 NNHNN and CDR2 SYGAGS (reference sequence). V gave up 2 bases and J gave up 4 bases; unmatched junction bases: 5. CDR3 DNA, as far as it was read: TGTGCCAGCGGTGACAGGCTGGGGGGGCTCACCGGG. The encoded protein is CASGDRLGGLTG. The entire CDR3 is CASGDRLGGLTGQLYF.

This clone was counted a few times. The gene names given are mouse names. Partial CDR3 DNA: TGTGCCAGCAGTTTAGGGGGGGCGCGTGCAGAA. The encoded protein is CASSLGGARAE. The complete CDR3 sequence is CASSLGGARAETLYF. The V gene is TRBV19, the J gene TRBJ2-3; 8 bases are a match to TRBD2. Read sequence stops 4 residues before the CDR3 end, and the germline J gene provides the missing end. Germline lookup yields CDR1 FNHDT and CDR2 SITEND (reference sequence). V shed 4 bases and J 1 base; nucleotides not matched to a gene: 5. The CDR3 runs to 15 residues.

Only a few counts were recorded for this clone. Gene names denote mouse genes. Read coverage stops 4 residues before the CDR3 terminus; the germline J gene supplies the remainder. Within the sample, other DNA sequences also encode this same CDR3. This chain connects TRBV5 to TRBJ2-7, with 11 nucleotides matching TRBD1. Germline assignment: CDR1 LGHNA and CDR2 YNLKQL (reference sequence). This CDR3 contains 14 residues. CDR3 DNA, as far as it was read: TGTGCCAGCAGCCCTGGACAGGGGGCGGAT. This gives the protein CASSPGQGAD. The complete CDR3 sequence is CASSPGQGADEQYF.

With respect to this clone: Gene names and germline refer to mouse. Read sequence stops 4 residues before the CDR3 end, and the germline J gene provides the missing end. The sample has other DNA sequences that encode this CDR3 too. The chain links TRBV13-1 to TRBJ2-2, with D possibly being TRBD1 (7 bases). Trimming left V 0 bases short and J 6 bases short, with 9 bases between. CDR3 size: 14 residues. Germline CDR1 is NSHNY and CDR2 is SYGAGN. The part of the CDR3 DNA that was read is TGTGCCAGCAGTGATGCAGGGGGGTCCGGG. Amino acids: CASSDAGGSG. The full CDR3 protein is CASSDAGGSGQLYF.

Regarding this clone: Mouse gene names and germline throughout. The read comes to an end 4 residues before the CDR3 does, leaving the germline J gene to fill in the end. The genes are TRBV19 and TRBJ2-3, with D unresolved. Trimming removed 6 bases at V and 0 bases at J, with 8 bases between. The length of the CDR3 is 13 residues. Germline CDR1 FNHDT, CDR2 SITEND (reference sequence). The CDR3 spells CASTDKSAETLYF. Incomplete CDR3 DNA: TGTGCCAGCACCGACAAAAGTGCAGAA.

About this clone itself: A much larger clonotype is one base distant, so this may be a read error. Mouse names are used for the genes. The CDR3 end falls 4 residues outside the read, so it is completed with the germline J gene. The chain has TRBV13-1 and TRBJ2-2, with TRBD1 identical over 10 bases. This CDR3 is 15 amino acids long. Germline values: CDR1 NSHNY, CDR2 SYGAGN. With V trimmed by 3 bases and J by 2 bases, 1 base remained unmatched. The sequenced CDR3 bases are TGTGCCAGCAGTGTGGGACAGGGGAACACCGGG. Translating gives CASSVGQGNTG. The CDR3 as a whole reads CASSVGQGNTGQLYF.

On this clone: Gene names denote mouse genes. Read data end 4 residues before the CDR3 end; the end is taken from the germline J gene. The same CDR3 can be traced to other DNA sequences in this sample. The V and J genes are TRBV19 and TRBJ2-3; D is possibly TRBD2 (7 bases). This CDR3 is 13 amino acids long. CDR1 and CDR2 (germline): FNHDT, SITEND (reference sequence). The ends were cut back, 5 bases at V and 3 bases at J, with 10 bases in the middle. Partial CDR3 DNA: TGTGCCAGCAGCCGGGGGGCGGCAGAA. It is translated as CASSRGAAE. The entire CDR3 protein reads CASSRGAAETLYF.

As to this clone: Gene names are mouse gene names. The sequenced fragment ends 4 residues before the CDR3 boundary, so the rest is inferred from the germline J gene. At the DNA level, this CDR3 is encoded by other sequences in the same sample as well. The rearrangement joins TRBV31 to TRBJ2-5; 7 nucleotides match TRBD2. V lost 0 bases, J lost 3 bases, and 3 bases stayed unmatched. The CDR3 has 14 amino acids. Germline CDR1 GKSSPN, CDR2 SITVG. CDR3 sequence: CAWSLLGDQDTQYF. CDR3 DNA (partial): TGTGCCTGGAGTCTTCTGGGGGATCAAGAC.

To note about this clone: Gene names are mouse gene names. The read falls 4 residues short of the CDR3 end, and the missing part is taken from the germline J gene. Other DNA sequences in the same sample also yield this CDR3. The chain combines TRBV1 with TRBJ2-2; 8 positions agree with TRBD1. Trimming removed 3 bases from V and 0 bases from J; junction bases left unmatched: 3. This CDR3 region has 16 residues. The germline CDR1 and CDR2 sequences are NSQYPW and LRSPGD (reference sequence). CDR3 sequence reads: CTCSARTGSNTGQLYF. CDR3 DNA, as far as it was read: TGCACCTGCAGTGCGCGGACAGGGTCAAACACCGGG.

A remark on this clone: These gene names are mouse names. The CDR3 protein is CASSGPGLGGPANTGQLYF. The part of the CDR3 DNA that was read is TGTGCTAGCAGCGGGCCGGGACTGGGGGGCCCTGCAAACACCGGG. The chain carries TRBV17 and TRBJ2-2; 12 nucleotides align to TRBD2. Sequencing ends 4 residues short of the CDR3 end; the germline J gene provides the rest. CDR1 and CDR2 from the germline V gene are MNHDT and YYDKIL. There are 19 residues in the CDR3. V gave up 6 bases and J gave up 0 bases; unmatched junction bases: 11.

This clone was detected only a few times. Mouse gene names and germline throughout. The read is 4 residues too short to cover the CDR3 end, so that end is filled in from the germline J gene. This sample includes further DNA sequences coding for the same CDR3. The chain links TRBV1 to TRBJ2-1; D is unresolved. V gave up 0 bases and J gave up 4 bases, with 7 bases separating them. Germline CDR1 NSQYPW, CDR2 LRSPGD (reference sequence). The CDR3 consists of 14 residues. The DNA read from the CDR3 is TGCACCTGCAGTGCAGATATTGGGTATGCT. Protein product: CTCSADIGYA. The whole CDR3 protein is CTCSADIGYAEQFF.

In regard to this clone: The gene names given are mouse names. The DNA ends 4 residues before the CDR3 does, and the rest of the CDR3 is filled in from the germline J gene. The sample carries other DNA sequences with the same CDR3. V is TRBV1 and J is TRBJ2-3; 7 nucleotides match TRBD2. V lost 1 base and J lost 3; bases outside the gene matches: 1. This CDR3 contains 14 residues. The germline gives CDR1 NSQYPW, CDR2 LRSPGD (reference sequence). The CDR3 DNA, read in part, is TGCACCTGCAGTGCAGCGGGGGGGGCAGAA. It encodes CTCSAAGGAE. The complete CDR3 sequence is CTCSAAGGAETLYF. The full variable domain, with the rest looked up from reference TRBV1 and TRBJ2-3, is VTLLEQNPRWRLVPRGQAVNLRCILKNSQYPWMSWYQQDLQKQLQWLFTLRSPGDKEVKSLPGADYLATRVTDTELRLQVANMSQGRTLYCTCSAAGGAETLYFGSGTRLTVL.

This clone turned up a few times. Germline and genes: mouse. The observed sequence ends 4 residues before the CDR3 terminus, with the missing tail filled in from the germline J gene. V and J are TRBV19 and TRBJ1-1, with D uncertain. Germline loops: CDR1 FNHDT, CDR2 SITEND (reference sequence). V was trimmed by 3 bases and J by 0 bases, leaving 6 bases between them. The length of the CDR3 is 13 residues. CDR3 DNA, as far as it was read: TGTGCCAGCAGTAACAGAGCAAACACA. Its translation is CASSNRANT. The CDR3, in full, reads CASSNRANTEVFF.

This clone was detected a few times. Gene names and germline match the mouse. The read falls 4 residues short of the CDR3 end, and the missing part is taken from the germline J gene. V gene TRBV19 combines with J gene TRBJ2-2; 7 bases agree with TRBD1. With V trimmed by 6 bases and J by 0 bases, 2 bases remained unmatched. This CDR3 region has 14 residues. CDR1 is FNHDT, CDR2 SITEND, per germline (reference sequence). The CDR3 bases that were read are TGTGCCAGCACGGGACAGACAAACACCGGG. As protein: CASTGQTNTG. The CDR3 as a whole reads CASTGQTNTGQLYF.

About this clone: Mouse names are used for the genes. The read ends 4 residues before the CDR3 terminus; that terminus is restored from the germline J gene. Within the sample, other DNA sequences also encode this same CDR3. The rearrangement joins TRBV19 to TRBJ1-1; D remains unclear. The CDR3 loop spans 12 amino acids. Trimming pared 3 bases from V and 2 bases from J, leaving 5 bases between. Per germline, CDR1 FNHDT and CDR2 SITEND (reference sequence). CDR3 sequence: CASSRGNTEVFF. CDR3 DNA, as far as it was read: TGTGCCAGCAGTAGGGGTAACACA.

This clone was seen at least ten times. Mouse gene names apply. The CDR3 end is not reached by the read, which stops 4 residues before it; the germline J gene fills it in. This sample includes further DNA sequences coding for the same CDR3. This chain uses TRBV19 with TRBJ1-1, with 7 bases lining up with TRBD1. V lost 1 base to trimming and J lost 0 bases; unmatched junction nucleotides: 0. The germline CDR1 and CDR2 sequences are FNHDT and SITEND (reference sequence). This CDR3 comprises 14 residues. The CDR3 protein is CASSIQGANTEVFF. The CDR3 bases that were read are TGTGCCAGCAGTATACAGGGGGCAAACACA.

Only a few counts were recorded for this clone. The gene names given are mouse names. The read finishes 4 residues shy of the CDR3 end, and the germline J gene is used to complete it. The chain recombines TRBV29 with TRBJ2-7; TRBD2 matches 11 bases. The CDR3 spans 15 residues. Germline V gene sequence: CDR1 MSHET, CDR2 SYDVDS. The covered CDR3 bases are TGTGCTAGCAGTCTCCGGGACTGGGGGATATAT. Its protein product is CASSLRDWGIY. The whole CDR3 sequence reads CASSLRDWGIYEQYF.

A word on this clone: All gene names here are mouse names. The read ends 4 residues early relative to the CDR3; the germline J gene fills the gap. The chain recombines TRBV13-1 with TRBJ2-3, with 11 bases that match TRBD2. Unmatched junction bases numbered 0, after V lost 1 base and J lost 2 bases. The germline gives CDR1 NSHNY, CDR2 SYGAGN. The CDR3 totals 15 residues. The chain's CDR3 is CASSDTGGAAETLYF. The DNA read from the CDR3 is TGTGCCAGCAGTGATACTGGGGGGGCTGCAGAA.

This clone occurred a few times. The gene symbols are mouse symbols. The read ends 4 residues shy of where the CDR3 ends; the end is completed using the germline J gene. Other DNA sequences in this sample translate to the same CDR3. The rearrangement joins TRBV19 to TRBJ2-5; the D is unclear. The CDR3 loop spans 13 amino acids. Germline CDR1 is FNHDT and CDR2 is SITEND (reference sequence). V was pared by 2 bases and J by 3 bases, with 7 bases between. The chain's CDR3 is CASSIPGQDTQYF. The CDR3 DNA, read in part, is TGTGCCAGCAGTATCCCAGGACAAGAC.

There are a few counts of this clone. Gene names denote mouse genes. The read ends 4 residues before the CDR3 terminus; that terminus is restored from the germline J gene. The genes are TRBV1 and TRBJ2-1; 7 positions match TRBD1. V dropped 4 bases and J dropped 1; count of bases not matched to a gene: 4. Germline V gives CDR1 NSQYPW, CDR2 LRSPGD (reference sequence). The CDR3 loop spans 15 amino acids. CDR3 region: CTCSGRDRNYAEQFF. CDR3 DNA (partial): TGCACCTGCAGTGGGAGGGACAGAAACTATGCT.

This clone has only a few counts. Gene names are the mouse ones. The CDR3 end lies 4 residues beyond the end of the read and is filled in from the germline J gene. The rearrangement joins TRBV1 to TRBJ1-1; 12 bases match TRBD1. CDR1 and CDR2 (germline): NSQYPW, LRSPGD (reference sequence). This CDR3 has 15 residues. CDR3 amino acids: CTCSAGGQGAREVFF. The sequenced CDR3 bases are TGCACCTGCAGTGCAGGGGGACAGGGGGCGAGA. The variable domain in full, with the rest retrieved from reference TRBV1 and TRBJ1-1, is VTLLEQNPRWRLVPRGQAVNLRCILKNSQYPWMSWYQQDLQKQLQWLFTLRSPGDKEVKSLPGADYLATRVTDTELRLQVANMSQGRTLYCTCSAGGQGAREVFFGKGTRLTVV.

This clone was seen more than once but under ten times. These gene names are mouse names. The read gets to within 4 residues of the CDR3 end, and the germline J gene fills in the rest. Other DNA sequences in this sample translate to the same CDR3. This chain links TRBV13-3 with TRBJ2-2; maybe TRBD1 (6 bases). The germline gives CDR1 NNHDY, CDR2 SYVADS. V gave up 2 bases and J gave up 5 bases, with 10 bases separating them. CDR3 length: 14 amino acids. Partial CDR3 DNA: TGTGCCAGCAGTGACAGGGGAAGGACCGGG. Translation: CASSDRGRTG. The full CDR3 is CASSDRGRTGQLYF.

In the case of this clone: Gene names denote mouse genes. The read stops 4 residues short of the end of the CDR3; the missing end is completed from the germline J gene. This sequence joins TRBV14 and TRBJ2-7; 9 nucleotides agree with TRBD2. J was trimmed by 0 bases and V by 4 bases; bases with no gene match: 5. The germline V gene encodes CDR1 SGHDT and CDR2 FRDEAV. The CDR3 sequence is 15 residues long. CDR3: CASSRDWASSYEQYF. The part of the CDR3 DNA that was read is TGTGCCAGCAGTCGGGACTGGGCGAGCTCCTAT.

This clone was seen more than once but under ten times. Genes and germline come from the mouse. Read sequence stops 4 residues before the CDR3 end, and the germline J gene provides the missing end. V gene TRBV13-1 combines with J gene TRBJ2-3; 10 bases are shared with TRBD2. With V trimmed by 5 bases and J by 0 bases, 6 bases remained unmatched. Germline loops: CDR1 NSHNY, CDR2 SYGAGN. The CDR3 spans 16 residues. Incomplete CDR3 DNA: TGTGCCAGCAGCTCCGGGACTGGGGCTAGTGCAGAA. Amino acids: CASSSGTGASAE. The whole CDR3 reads CASSSGTGASAETLYF.

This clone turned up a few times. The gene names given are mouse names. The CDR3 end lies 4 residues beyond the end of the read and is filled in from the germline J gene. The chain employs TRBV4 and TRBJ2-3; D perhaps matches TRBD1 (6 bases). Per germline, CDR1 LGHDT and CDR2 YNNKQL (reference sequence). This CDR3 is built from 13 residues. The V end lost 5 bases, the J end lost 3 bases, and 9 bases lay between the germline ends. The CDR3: CASSRGQAETLYF. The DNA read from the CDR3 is TGTGCCAGCAGCCGAGGACAGGCAGAA.